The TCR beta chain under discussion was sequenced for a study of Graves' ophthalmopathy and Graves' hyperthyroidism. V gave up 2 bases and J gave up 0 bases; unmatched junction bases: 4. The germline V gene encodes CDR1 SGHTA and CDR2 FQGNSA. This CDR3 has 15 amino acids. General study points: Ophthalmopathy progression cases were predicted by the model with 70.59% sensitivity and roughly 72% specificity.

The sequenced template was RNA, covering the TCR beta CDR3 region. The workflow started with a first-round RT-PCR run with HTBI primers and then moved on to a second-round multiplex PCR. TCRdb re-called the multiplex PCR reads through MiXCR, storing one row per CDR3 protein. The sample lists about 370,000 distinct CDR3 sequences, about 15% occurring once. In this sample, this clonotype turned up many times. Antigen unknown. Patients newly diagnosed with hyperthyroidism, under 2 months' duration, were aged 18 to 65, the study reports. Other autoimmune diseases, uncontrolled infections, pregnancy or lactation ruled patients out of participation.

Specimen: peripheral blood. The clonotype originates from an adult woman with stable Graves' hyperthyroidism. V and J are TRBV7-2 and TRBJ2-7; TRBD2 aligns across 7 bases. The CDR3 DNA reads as TGTGCCAGCAGCTTACTAAGCGGGACCTCCTACGAGCAGTACTTC. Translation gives CASSLLSGTSYEQYF.